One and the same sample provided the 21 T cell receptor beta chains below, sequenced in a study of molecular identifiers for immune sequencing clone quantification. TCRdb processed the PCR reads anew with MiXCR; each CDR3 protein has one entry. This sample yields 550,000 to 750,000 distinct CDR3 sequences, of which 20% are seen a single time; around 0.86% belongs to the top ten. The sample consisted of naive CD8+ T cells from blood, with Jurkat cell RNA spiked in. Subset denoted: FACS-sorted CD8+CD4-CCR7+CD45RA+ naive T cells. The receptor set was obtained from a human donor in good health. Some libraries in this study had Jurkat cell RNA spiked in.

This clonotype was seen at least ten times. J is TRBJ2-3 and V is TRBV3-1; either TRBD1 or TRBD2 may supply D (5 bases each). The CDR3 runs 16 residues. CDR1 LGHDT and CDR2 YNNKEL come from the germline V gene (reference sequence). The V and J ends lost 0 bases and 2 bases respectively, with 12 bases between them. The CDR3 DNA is TGTGCCAGCAGCCAAGAGACCGGGACCTACACAGATACGCAGTATTTT. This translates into CASSQETGTYTDTQYF.

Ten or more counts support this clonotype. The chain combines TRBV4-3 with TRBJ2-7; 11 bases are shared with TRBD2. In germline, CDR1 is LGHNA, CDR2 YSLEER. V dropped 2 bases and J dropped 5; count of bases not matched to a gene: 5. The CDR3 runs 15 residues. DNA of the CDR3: TGCGCCAGCAGCCAAACTAGCGGGAGTTACCACGAGCAGTACTTC. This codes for CASSQTSGSYHEQYF.

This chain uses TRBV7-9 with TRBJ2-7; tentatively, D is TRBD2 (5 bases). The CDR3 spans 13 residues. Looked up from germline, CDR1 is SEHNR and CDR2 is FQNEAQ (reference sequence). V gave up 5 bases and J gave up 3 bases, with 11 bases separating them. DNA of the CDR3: TGTGCCAGCAGCACCCGGACTTTCTACGAGCAGTACTTC. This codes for CASSTRTFYEQYF.

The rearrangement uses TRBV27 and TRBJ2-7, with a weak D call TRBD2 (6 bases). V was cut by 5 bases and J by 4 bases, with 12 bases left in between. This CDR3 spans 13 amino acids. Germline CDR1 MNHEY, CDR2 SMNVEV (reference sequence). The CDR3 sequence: CASSGDGGYEQYF. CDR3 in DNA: TGTGCCAGCAGTGGGGACGGGGGTTACGAGCAGTACTTC.

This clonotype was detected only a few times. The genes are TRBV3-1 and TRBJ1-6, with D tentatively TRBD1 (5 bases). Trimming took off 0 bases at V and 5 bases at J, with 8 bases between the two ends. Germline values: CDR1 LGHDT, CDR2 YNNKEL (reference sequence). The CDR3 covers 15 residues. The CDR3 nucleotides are TGTGCCAGCAGCCAAGATGGGGGTAATAATTCACCCCTCCACTTT. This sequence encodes CASSQDGGNNSPLHF. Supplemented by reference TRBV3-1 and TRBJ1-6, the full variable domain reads DTAVSQTPKYLVTQMGNDKSIKCEQNLGHDTMYWYKQDSKKFLKIMFSYNNKELIINETVPNRFSPKSPDKAHLNLHINSLELGDSAVYFCASSQDGGNNSPLHFGNGTRLTVT.

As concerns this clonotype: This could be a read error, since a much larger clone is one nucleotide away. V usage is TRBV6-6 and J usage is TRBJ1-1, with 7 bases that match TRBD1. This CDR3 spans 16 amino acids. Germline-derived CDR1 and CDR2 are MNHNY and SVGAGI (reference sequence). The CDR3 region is CASSYGVKGAGTEASF. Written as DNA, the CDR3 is TGTGCCAGCAGTTACGGGGTGAAGGGGGCAGGAACTGAAGCTTCCTTT.

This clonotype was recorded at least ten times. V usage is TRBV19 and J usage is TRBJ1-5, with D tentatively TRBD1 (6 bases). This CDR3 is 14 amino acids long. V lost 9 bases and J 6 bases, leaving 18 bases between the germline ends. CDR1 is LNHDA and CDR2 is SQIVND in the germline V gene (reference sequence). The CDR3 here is CASTTQGTAQPQHF. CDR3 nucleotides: TGTGCCAGCACCACCCAGGGGACGGCTCAGCCCCAGCATTTT.

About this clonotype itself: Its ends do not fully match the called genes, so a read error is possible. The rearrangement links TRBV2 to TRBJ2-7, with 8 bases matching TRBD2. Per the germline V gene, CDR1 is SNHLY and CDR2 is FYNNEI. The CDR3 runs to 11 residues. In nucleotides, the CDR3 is TGTGCCAGCGGCGGGGGGTACGAGCAGTGCTTC. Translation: CASGGGYEQCF.

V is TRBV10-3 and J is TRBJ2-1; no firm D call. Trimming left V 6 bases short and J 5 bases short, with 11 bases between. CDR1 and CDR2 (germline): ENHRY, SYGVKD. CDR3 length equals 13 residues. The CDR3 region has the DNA TGTGCCATCAGGGCGGTAGGGAACAATGAGCAGTTCTTC. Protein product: CAIRAVGNNEQFF.

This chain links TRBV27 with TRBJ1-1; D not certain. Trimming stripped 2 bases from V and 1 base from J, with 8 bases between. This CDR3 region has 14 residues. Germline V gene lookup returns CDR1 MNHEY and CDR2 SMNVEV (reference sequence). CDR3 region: CASSLTVWNTEAFF. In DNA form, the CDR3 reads TGTGCCAGCAGTTTAACGGTCTGGAACACTGAAGCTTTCTTT.

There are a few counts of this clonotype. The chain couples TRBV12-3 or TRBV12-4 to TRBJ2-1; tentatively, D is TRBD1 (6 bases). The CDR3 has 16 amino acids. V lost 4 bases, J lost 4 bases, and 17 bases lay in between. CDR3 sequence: CASSSNPGESYNEQFF. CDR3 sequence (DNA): TGTGCCAGCAGTTCCAACCCAGGGGAGTCTTACAATGAGCAGTTCTTC.

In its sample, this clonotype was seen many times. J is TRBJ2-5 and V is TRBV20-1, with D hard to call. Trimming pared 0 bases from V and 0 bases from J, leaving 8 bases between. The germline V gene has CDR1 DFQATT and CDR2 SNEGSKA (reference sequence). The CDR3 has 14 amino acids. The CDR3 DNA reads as TGCAGTGCTAGAGATGTGGCGGACCAAGAGACCCAGTACTTC. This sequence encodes CSARDVADQETQYF.

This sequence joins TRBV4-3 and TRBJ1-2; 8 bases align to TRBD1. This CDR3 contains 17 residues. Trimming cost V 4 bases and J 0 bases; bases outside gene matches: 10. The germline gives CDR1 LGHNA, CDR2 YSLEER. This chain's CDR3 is CASSPRQGTQTNYGYTF. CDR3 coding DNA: TGCGCCAGCAGCCCCAGACAGGGGACACAGACTAACTATGGCTACACCTTC.

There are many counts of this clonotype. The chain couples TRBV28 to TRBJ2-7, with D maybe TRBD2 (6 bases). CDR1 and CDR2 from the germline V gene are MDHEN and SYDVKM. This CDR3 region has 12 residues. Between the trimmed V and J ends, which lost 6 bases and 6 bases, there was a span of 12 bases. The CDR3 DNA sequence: TGTGCCAGCAGCGGATTGGAGGGCGAGCAGTACTTC. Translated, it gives CASSGLEGEQYF.

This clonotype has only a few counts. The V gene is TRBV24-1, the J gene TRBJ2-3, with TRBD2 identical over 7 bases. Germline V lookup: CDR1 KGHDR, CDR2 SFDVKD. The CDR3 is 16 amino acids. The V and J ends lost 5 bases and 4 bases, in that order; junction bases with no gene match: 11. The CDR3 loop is CATSARWAGEPDTQYF. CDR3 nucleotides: TGTGCCACCAGTGCCCGTTGGGCGGGAGAACCAGATACGCAGTATTTT.

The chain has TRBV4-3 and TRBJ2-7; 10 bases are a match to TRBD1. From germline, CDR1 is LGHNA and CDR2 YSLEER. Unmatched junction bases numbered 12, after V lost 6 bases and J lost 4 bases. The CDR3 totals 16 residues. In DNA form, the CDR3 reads TGCGCCAGCAGTAATTCGGGACAGGGGAAGATTTACGAGCAGTACTTC. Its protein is CASSNSGQGKIYEQYF.

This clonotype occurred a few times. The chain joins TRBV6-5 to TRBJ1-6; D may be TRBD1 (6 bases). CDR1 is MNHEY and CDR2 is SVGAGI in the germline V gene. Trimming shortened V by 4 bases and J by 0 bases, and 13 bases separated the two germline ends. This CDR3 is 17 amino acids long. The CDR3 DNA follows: TGTGCCAGCAGTTCATCAAACAGGGTCTCCTATAATTCACCCCTCCACTTT. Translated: CASSSSNRVSYNSPLHF.

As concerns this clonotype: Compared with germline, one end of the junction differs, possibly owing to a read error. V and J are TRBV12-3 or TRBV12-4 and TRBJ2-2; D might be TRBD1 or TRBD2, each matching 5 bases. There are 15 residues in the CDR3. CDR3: CPSSVRDANTGELFF. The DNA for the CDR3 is TGTCCCAGCAGTGTCCGGGACGCGAACACCGGGGAGCTGTTTTTT.

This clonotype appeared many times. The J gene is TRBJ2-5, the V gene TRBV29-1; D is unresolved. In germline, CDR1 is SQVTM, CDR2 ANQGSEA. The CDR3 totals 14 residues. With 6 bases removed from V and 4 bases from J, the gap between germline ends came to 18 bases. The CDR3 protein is CSVVPGTVGETQYF. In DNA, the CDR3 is TGCAGCGTCGTCCCGGGCACAGTGGGAGAGACCCAGTACTTC. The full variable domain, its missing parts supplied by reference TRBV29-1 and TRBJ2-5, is SAVISQKPSRDICQRGTSLTIQCQVDSQVTMMFWYRQQPGQSLTLIATANQGSEATYESGFVIDKFPISRPNLTFSTLTVSNMSPEDSSIYLCSVVPGTVGETQYFGPGTRLLVL.

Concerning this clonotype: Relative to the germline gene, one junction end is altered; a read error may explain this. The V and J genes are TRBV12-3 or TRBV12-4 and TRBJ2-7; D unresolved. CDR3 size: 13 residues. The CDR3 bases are TGTGCCGGCAGTGTGGGCCGCTCCTACGAGCAGTACTTC. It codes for CAGSVGRSYEQYF.

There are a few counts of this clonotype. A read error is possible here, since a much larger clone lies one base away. This CDR3 reads CASRPDPLSSYEQYF. The CDR3 DNA is TGCGCCAGCAGGCCCGACCCTCTCAGCTCCTACGAGCAGTACTTC. This chain joins TRBV10-2 and TRBJ2-7; D is undetermined. Deletions cut 6 bases from V and 0 bases from J, with 15 bases between. The CDR3 spans 15 residues. CDR1 is WSHSY, CDR2 SAAADI, per germline.